This TCR beta chain was identified during a study of blood T cells in healthy people across ages. Findings of the study overall: Observed TCR beta diversity per million T cells went down as age went up. This fall followed a roughly linear course with age.

Using a J-beta primer mix together with a sample-barcoded 5' primer, a second PCR was run for roughly 6 to 12 cycles. A single record per CDR3 protein comes from TCRdb applying MiXCR to the 5' RACE reads. Among 750,000 to 850,000 distinct CDR3 sequences listed, roughly 25% were seen once. About this clonotype itself: Its antigen remains unknown.

J was trimmed by 4 bases and V by 0 bases; bases with no gene match: 6. Germline CDR1 SGHRS, CDR2 YFSETQ. The CDR3 covers 16 residues. In addition, the sample was reused for a study of T cells of mothers and their children.

The clonotype originates from a boy aged 5-17 years in good health. The V call is TRBV5-1, the J call TRBJ2-3, with 9 positions matching TRBD2. Sequenced input: blood. The CDR3 loop reads CASSLGWLAGSDTQYF. For the CDR3, the DNA is TGCGCCAGCAGCTTGGGCTGGCTAGCGGGATCAGATACGCAGTATTTT.